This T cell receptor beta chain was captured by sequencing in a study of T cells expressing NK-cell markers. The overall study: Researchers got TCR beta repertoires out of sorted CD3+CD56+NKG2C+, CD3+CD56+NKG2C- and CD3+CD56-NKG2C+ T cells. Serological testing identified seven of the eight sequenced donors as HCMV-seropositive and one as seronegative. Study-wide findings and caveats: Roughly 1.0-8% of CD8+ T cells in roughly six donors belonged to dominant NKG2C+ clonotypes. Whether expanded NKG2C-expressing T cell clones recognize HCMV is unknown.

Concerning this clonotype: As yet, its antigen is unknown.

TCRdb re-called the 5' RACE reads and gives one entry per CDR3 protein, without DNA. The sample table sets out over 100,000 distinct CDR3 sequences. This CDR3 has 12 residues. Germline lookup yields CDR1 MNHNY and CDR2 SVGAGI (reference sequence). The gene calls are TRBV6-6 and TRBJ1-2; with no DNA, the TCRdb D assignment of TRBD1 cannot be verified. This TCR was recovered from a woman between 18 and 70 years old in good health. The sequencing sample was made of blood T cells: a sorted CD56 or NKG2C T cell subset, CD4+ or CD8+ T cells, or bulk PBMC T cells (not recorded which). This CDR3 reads CACREREYGYTF.